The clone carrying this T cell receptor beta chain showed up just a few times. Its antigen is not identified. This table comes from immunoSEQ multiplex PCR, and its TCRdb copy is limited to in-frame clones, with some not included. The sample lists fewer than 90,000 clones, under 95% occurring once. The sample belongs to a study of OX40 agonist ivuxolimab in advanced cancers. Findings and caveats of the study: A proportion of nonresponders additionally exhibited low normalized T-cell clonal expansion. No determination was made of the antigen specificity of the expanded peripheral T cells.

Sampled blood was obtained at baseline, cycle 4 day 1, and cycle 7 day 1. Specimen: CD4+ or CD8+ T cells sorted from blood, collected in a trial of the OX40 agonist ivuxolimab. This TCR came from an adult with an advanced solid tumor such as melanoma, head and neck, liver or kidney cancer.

Here the CDR3 reads CASSQVGRYGYTF. In DNA form, the CDR3 reads TGTGCCAGCAGTCAGGTGGGGAGGTATGGCTACACCTTC. This rearrangement joins TRBV4-2 to TRBJ1-2; no clear D. CDR1 is LGHNA, CDR2 YNFKEQ, per germline. Trimming took off 6 bases at V and 5 bases at J, with 13 bases between the two ends. The length of the CDR3 is 13 residues.